Below, 26 T cell receptor beta chains from the same sample are listed, as sequenced in a study of HIV-infected children after antiretroviral therapy interruption (dated by TCRdb to between 2019 and 2020). Library method: 3' RACE. The sequencing machine was an Illumina MiSeq. TCR libraries were constructed from RNA with a 3' RACE protocol that used unique molecular identifiers to correct for PCR amplification bias. TCRdb itself trimmed the public reads at Q25 with fastp, ran MiXCR and retained productive beta chains. All rows with the same CDR3 protein become a single entry with the most common DNA and genes. The sample data list more than 75,000 distinct CDR3 sequences, and 5.5% to 8.5% of these were observed just once. The ten biggest clones cover more than 0.95% of the sample. The meaning of the sample's treatment or condition label: PENTA 11 planned treatment interruption arm or continuous ART arm.

The specimen was CD45RA+ CD4+ T cells from PBMCs, pooled from several time points, collected from a donor given antiretroviral therapy, either interrupted or continuous. What this sample's cell subset or site label stands for: naive CD4+ CD45RA+ CD45RO- T cells. These receptor sequences come from a pool of human donors with HIV.

A few counts support this clonotype. The V call is TRBV5-1, the J call TRBJ2-3; D not certain. Germline CDR1 SGHRS, CDR2 YFSETQ. V shed 0 bases and J shed 6 bases, with 11 bases lying between them. The CDR3 loop spans 14 amino acids. CDR3 coding DNA: TGCGCCAGCAGCTTGGAAGTCTCCCGGGATACGCAGTATTTT. Protein sequence: CASSLEVSRDTQYF.

This clonotype was detected a few times. This chain links TRBV10-1 with TRBJ2-7; the match to TRBD1 covers 10 bases. The CDR3 has 15 amino acids. Losses at the gene ends were 2 bases for V and 2 bases for J; bases not matched to a gene: 3. Germline-derived CDR1 and CDR2 are WNHNN and SYGVQD (reference sequence). In nucleotides, the CDR3 is TGCGCCAGCAGTGAGACCGGGACAGGGGCCTACGAGCAGTACTTC. As protein: CASSETGTGAYEQYF.

This clonotype was seen repeatedly, ten times or more. This chain uses TRBV4-1 with TRBJ2-3; 7 positions agree with TRBD1. The CDR3 totals 15 residues. Germline lookup yields CDR1 MGHRA and CDR2 YSYEKL. The V and J ends lost 6 bases and 5 bases, in that order; junction bases with no gene match: 11. In nucleotides, the CDR3 is TGCGCCAGCAGATGGGCGTCAGGGGGATTAGATACGCAGTATTTT. It is translated as CASRWASGGLDTQYF.

The chain is built from TRBV7-9 and TRBJ1-1; the D is unclear. Germline V gene sequence: CDR1 SEHNR, CDR2 FQNEAQ (reference sequence). Trimming removed 5 bases from V and 4 bases from J, with 11 bases in between. CDR3 length: 13 amino acids. For the CDR3, the DNA is TGTGCCAGCAGCCGTTCTCTGGTCACTGAAGCTTTCTTT. As protein: CASSRSLVTEAFF.

This clonotype showed up many times. The chain links TRBV5-1 to TRBJ1-6; D call uncertain. Germline CDR1 is SGHRS and CDR2 is YFSETQ. CDR3 length equals 13 residues. Trimming cost V 3 bases and J 8 bases, with 9 bases left between them. CDR3 protein: CASSSGRDSPLHF. CDR3 bases: TGCGCCAGCAGCTCGGGGAGGGATTCACCCCTCCACTTT. Full variable domain (rest looked up from reference TRBV5-1 and TRBJ1-6): KAGVTQTPRYLIKTRGQQVTLSCSPISGHRSVSWYQQTPGQGLQFLFEYFSETQRNKGNFPGRFSGRQFSNSRSEMNVSTLELGDSALYLCASSSGRDSPLHFGNGTRLTVT.

This clonotype came up many times. The V and J genes are TRBV30 and TRBJ2-7; 8 bases match TRBD2. The CDR3 contains 15 residues. Germline assignment: CDR1 GTSNPN and CDR2 SVGIG (reference sequence). V was pared by 4 bases and J by 5 bases, with 13 bases of the junction left unmatched. The CDR3 DNA reads as TGTGCCTGGAACAACCCGGGACTAGGAAATAACGAGCAGTACTTC. Translation gives CAWNNPGLGNNEQYF.

This clonotype was seen repeatedly, ten times or more. CDR3 protein: CASSLDREIYGYTF. CDR3 DNA sequence: TGTGCCAGCAGCCTAGACCGGGAGATCTATGGCTACACCTTC. The gene calls are TRBV7-2 and TRBJ1-2; D remains unclear. The CDR3 is 14 residues long. CDR1 and CDR2 from the germline V gene are SGHTA and FQGNSA. The V end was cut by 5 bases, the J end by 4 bases, with 14 bases between.

At least ten counts were recorded for this clonotype. The V gene is TRBV5-1, the J gene TRBJ2-3, with TRBD2 matching over 7 bases. V shed 4 bases, J shed 3 bases, and the junction held 8 bases outside the gene matches. Germline loops: CDR1 SGHRS, CDR2 YFSETQ. The CDR3 extends over 15 amino acids. CDR3 region: CASSPLGGVTDTQYF. DNA for the CDR3: TGCGCCAGCAGCCCCCTGGGGGGGGTGACAGATACGCAGTATTTT.

This clonotype was counted a few times. The V call is TRBV9, the J call TRBJ2-2; 11 bases are a match to TRBD1. V lost 1 base to trimming and J lost 6 bases; unmatched junction nucleotides: 2. Germline V gene lookup returns CDR1 SGDLS and CDR2 YYNGEE. The CDR3 is 15 residues long. CDR3 in amino acids: CASSVWTGGPGELFF. CDR3 sequence (DNA): TGTGCCAGCAGCGTATGGACAGGGGGCCCCGGGGAGCTGTTTTTT.

The chain is built from TRBV20-1 and TRBJ2-1; 7 bases agree with TRBD1. The CDR3 totals 16 residues. Germline-derived CDR1 and CDR2 are DFQATT and SNEGSKA (reference sequence). V was pared by 8 bases and J by 0 bases, with 13 bases of the junction left unmatched. This CDR3 reads CSSSPTGTDSYNEQFF. As DNA, the CDR3 is TGCAGTTCTTCCCCGACGGGGACAGACTCCTACAATGAGCAGTTCTTC.

This clonotype was seen many times. The V gene is TRBV5-1, the J gene TRBJ2-1; 9 bases agree with TRBD2. J gave up 7 bases and V 0 bases, and 8 bases lay outside the gene matches. Germline-derived CDR1 and CDR2 are SGHRS and YFSETQ. The CDR3 is 16 residues long. CDR3 in DNA: TGCGCCAGCAGCTTGGCGTTTCCTAGCGGGGAAAATGAGCAGTTCTTC. It is translated as CASSLAFPSGENEQFF.

The J gene is TRBJ2-7, the V gene TRBV19; TRBD2 is a possible D gene (5 bases). Germline CDR1 reads LNHDA; CDR2 reads SQIVND (reference sequence). The CDR3 loop spans 11 amino acids. V lost 7 bases and J lost 3, with 7 bases in between. The CDR3 sequence is CASKSGYEQYF. CDR3 DNA: TGTGCCAGTAAAAGCGGCTACGAGCAGTACTTC.

This rearrangement joins TRBV18 to TRBJ2-3; 9 nucleotides line up with TRBD2. Germline values: CDR1 KGHSH, CDR2 LQKENI. This CDR3 region has 17 residues. V dropped 3 bases and J dropped 0; count of bases not matched to a gene: 7. Written as DNA, the CDR3 is TGTGCCAGCTCACCGCGTATGACTAGCGGTAGCACAGATACGCAGTATTTT. Protein: CASSPRMTSGSTDTQYF.

A few counts support this clonotype. The gene calls are TRBV12-3 or TRBV12-4 and TRBJ1-1; D not certain. V gave up 4 bases and J gave up 0 bases, with 9 bases separating them. CDR3 size: 14 residues. The CDR3 nucleotides read TGTGCCAGCAGTTCCCCTCAGGTGAACACTGAAGCTTTCTTT. Its protein is CASSSPQVNTEAFF.

The chain uses TRBV5-1 and TRBJ1-1, with 9 positions matching TRBD1. From germline, CDR1 is SGHRS and CDR2 YFSETQ. With 2 bases clipped from V and 2 bases from J, the junction kept 7 bases outside the gene matches. This CDR3 has 16 residues. CDR3 in DNA: TGCGCCAGCAGCTTCCGGACAGGGGTAACAAACACTGAAGCTTTCTTT. Translation: CASSFRTGVTNTEAFF.

This clonotype was detected many times. The chain carries TRBV12-3 or TRBV12-4 and TRBJ1-4; D ambiguous. Trimming removed 6 bases at V and 8 bases at J, with 10 bases between. The CDR3 consists of 12 residues. CDR3 nucleotides: TGTGCCAGCAGCGAAGTGTGGGAAAAACTGTTTTTT. Its translation is CASSEVWEKLFF.

This clonotype showed up many times. V gene TRBV6-5 combines with J gene TRBJ2-6; no firm D call. Trimming took off 5 bases at V and 1 base at J, with 9 bases between the two ends. CDR3 length: 15 amino acids. Germline V gene lookup returns CDR1 MNHEY and CDR2 SVGAGI. The CDR3: CASSITGSGANVLTF. In DNA form, the CDR3 reads TGTGCCAGCAGTATAACGGGTTCTGGGGCCAACGTCCTGACTTTC.

The chain couples TRBV5-6 to TRBJ2-7; 7 positions match TRBD1. V was clipped by 1 base and J by 4 bases; unmatched bases: 8. Germline CDR1 SGHDT, CDR2 YYEEEE. The CDR3 contains 15 residues. CDR3 region: CASSLTGVLGYEQYF. The CDR3 DNA sequence: TGTGCCAGCAGCTTGACAGGGGTTTTAGGTTACGAGCAGTACTTC. Filled out from reference TRBV5-6 and TRBJ2-7, the complete variable domain reads DAGVTQSPTHLIKTRGQQVTLRCSPKSGHDTVSWYQQALGQGPQFIFQYYEEEERQRGNFPDRFSGHQFPNYSSELNVNALLLGDSALYLCASSLTGVLGYEQYFGPGTRLTVT.

Remarks on this clonotype: Germline is not matched at one junction end, which may reflect a read error. V and J are TRBV10-2 and TRBJ2-1; D is ambiguous. The CDR3 covers 11 residues. Germline CDR1 and CDR2: WSHSY and SAAADI. The CDR3 nucleotides read TGTGCCAGCAGTGATAATGCTGAGCAGTTCTTC. Translated, it gives CASSDNAEQFF.

This clonotype was counted between two and nine times. The CDR3 DNA reads TGTGCCAGCAGCTTTAGGAAAGGAGACCGGAACTATGGCTACACCTTC. This encodes CASSFRKGDRNYGYTF. This chain joins TRBV7-9 and TRBJ1-2; no clear D gene. This CDR3 spans 16 amino acids. Trimming took 3 bases from V and 2 from J, leaving 16 bases between them. The germline V gene has CDR1 SEHNR and CDR2 FQNEAQ (reference sequence). Based on the CDR3 plus reference TRBV7-9 and TRBJ1-2, the full variable domain is DTGVSQNPRHKITKRGQNVTFRCDPISEHNRLYWYRQTLGQGPEFLTYFQNEAQLEKSRLLSDRFSAERPKGSFSTLEIQRTEQGDSAMYLCASSFRKGDRNYGYTFGSGTRLTVV.

This clonotype was detected many times. The chain recombines TRBV11-1 with TRBJ1-4, with unresolved D. The germline gives CDR1 SGHAT, CDR2 FQDESV (reference sequence). V was cut by 5 bases and J by 8 bases, with 9 bases left in between. CDR3 length: 12 amino acids. CDR3: CASSPGPEKLFF. CDR3 bases: TGTGCCAGCAGCCCCGGACCCGAAAAACTGTTTTTT.

This clonotype was observed at least ten times. This chain uses TRBV6-1 with TRBJ2-7; the D is unclear. This CDR3 has 11 residues. The V and J ends lost 5 bases and 3 bases respectively, with 5 bases between them. Germline assignment: CDR1 MNHNS and CDR2 SASEGT. The CDR3 region has the DNA TGTGCCAGCAGTACCTACTACGAGCAGTACTTC. Amino acid sequence: CASSTYYEQYF.

This clonotype was observed many times. CDR3 in amino acids: CSAYIDIGGRAFF. For the CDR3, the DNA is TGCAGTGCCTATATCGACATAGGGGGTAGAGCTTTCTTT. The chain carries TRBV20-1 and TRBJ1-1, with D perhaps TRBD1 (6 bases). The CDR3 has 13 residues. Germline-derived CDR1 and CDR2 are DFQATT and SNEGSKA (reference sequence). Trimming removed 6 bases from V and 10 bases from J, with 21 bases in between.

This clonotype has ten or more counts. V gene TRBV7-2 combines with J gene TRBJ2-3; D unresolved. The germline V gene has CDR1 SGHTA and CDR2 FQGNSA. CDR3 length equals 14 residues. V dropped 5 bases and J dropped 5 bases, with 14 bases sitting between them. In DNA, the CDR3 is TGTGCCAGCAGCCCCGCGAGTAGGATAGATACGCAGTATTTT. It is translated as CASSPASRIDTQYF.

This clonotype was seen ten or more times. This chain links TRBV7-9 with TRBJ2-3; possibly TRBD2 for D (6 bases). V was clipped by 9 bases and J by 4 bases, with 20 bases between them. CDR1 SEHNR and CDR2 FQNEAQ come from the germline V gene (reference sequence). The CDR3 consists of 15 residues. The CDR3 loop reads CASGEARPRADTQYF. CDR3 in DNA: TGTGCCAGTGGGGAGGCTCGACCTCGGGCAGATACGCAGTATTTT.

This clonotype showed up just a few times. The chain uses TRBV7-2 and TRBJ2-7; 8 bases match TRBD2. CDR3 size: 15 residues. J lost 5 bases, V lost 5 bases, and 11 bases had no gene match. Germline CDR1 and CDR2: SGHTA and FQGNSA. In nucleotides, the CDR3 is TGTGCCAGCAGCCCCCGGAGCGGGGGAAGGGACGAGCAGTACTTC. This translates into CASSPRSGGRDEQYF.